Listed here is a single TCR beta chain. In this sample, this clonotype turned up a few times. The target of this receptor is not known. Base qualities are not at hand, and no much larger clone is one base apart. This record comes from a study of blood T cells in healthy people across ages (dated by TCRdb to between 2015 and 2017). Concerning the study at large: In model experiments, template switching captured about one uniquely barcoded TCR beta cDNA molecule for every two T cells. Using deep sequencing normalized with unique cDNA molecular identifiers, the study measured how TCR beta repertoire diversity changes with age. The donors were divided into four age groups: young (average approximately 17 years), middle-aged (about 39), aged (roughly 66) and long-lived (82). To avoid experimental bias, donors of different ages were randomly spread across the sequencing lanes. For two donors (one aged 18 to 30 and one aged 80 or older), the study analyzed two additional independent replicas of 1 million unique cDNA reads from the same blood draw.

The receptor library was made with 5' RACE. Sequencing instrument: Illumina HiSeq 2500. A second roughly 6 to 12 cycle PCR used a sample-barcoded 5' primer and a J-beta primer mix. A unique molecular identifier was introduced onto each TCR beta cDNA molecule by a template-switch 5' adaptor carrying 12 random nucleotides. Each sample yielded at least 2.5 million CDR3-containing paired-end reads. First-strand cDNA synthesis was performed from all RNA using the Mint cDNA synthesis kit, with priming by a TRBC-specific oligonucleotide. After uracil-DNA glycosylase treatment, a first 18-cycle PCR used universal primers M1SS and BC2_uni_R on all cDNA. Regarding the original processing steps: For normalization, 1 million high-quality reads were randomly selected from each sample, with every read carrying a distinct molecular identifier. Reads sharing molecular identifiers were discarded rather than binned into consensus sequences. MiTCR, run with a Q25 quality threshold and the strictest error-elimination algorithm, handled CDR3 identification, clonotype clustering and error correction. A nonparametric unseen species model with Euler transformation was used to estimate a lower bound on total TCR beta diversity. TCRdb trimmed the raw reads at Q25, called clones with MiXCR and kept productive beta chains. Duplicate CDR3 protein sequences are folded into a single record with the most common DNA and genes. TCRdb's processing, not the authors' own work, is the source of the V and J calls. Here the sample has 850,000 to 1,000,000 distinct CDR3 sequences; about 48% occur a single time. The ten largest make up 10% to 15% of the sample.

Here is what the overall study found, with its caveats: Because profiling used bulk unsorted PBMCs, naive and antigen-experienced compartments could not be compared conclusively. Estimates of total diversity based on one million sequenced T cells were regarded as lower bounds and as underestimates. Observed TCR beta diversity correlated strongly with the percentage of naive T cells measured by flow cytometry. Because the CMV infection status of the donors was unknown, age-related changes in expanded clonotypes may potentially have been confounded. Compared with the aged group, the long-lived group had more naive CD4+ T cells, fewer expanded clones and increased TCR diversity, suggesting age selection. Observed TCR beta diversity per million T cells fell roughly linearly with age, and a significant reduction was already apparent by age around 39.

Donors were 30 to 45 systemically healthy Caucasian individuals from Russia aged roughly 6 to 100 years. Approximately 10 milliliters of peripheral blood were collected from each donor into EDTA-treated Vacutainer tubes. PBMCs were isolated by Ficoll-Paque density-gradient centrifugation, with at least 6 million obtained per sample. Trizol reagent was used to extract total RNA from the PBMCs, yielding at least 6 micrograms per sample. The percentages of naive CD45RAhigh/CD27high T cells were determined by flow cytometry on a PBMC aliquot from every donor. CDR1 is given as MNHNS and CDR2 as SASEGT, both from the germline V gene. After removal of 4 bases from V and 7 bases from J, the junction retains 6 bases not matched to a gene. Including the terminal cysteine and phenylalanine, the CDR3 comprises 13 residues. CDR3 DNA is the only sequence kept; it has 39 bases, read in frame from the first base.

In this chain, TRBV6-1 is recombined with TRBJ1-2; 7 central nucleotides agree with TRBD1. The material sequenced was blood. The sequence was collected from a man aged 30 to 45 in good health. Here is the DNA: TGTGCCAGCAGTGGAGACAGGGCAGGTGGCTACACCTTC. It codes for CASSGDRAGGYTF.